This TCR beta chain was retrieved from a study of graft-versus-host responses after intestinal transplantation. Produced via immunoSEQ multiplex PCR; TCRdb's table is partial and in-frame only. Of around 99,000 clones listed, more than 85% are singletons. A note on this clone: Its antigen is still unknown.

The CDR3 consists of 15 residues. Germline lookup yields CDR1 SGHDT and CDR2 YYEEEE. Between the trimmed V and J ends, which lost 1 base and 4 bases, there was a span of 14 bases. The rearrangement joins TRBV5-6 to TRBJ2-5; D is possibly TRBD2 (6 bases). The source of this sequence is a human donor who received an intestinal transplant. This specimen was unstimulated CD8+ T cells sorted from spleen or lymph node cells, taken before intestinal transplant. CDR3 sequence reads: CASSLLTGVGETQYF. Written as DNA, the CDR3 is TGTGCCAGCAGCTTGCTAACGGGGGTTGGAGAGACCCAGTACTTC.